This TCR beta chain came from a study of control samples from healthy donors and cancer patients. Generated by immunoSEQ multiplex PCR, the TCRdb table keeps only in-frame clones and is missing some. The repertoire holds 95,000 to 150,000 clones, more than 75% seen once, with about 8.7% in the top ten. V was pared by 5 bases and J by 0 bases, with 7 bases of the junction left unmatched. In germline, CDR1 is WSHSY, CDR2 SAAADI. The CDR3 length is 15 residues. The rearrangement joins TRBV10-2 to TRBJ2-7; TRBD1 matches at 7 bases. Material for sequencing was blood. The source of this sequence is a man aged 40-49 years in good health. The CDR3 DNA follows: TGCGCCAGCAGTTTAGGGACAGCCGCCTCCTACGAGCAGTACTTC. Residues: CASSLGTAASYEQYF.